This paragraph covers one TCR beta chain sequence. Its antigen is not yet known. Base qualities are missing; no much larger clone stands one base away. The sample comes from a study of shared clonotypes between healthy human individuals (dated by TCRdb to about 2020). Regarding the complete study: Three men and a couple of women, aged 18 to 49 years, made up the cohort. For each donor, CD4 naive and CD4 memory were each given three plates, CD8 naive was given two plates, and CD8 memory was given one plate. To estimate repertoire size and how much clonotype sharing occurs between individuals, the study deeply sequenced the blood TCR repertoires of several healthy adults. Libraries were prepared and TCR repertoires were sequenced by different laboratories using diverse techniques, in order to increase sequencing depth and limit assay-specific biases. Leukapheresis yielded between about 0.85 and 9.5 billion PBMCs per donor.

TCR CDR3 regions were amplified from genomic DNA by multiplex PCR using the deep immunoSEQ assay. Extracted genomic DNA from each cell subset was spread evenly across all wells of several immunoSEQ 96-well plates, with each plate serving as a replicate. For sorted subsets, each replicate PCR was loaded with roughly 200 ng genomic DNA, equivalent to roughly 30,000 T cell genomes. The purified libraries were quantified using a Qubit 3.0 fluorometer, sized with a Bioanalyzer 2100, and then quantified again using the KAPA Library Quantification kit. Every immunoSEQ 96-well plate was sequenced on a dedicated single-read 150-cycle Illumina NextSeq 550 flow cell. Concerning the study's data processing: Because the immunoSEQ output held only junctional sequences and lacked quality scores, the filtering could not match the filtering applied to full-length reads. To assign V/J genes and CDR3, sequences were annotated using PyIR, a Python wrapper for IgBLAST v1.9, with IMGT germline references. Reads were filtered out if the reads had weak V/J assignments (E-value above 1e-6), no CDR3, stop codons, out-of-frame junctions, or ambiguous translated residues. A V3J clonotype was defined by an identical inferred V gene, J gene, and CDR3 amino acid sequence. Percentage overlap between repertoires was computed as shared unique clonotypes divided by the size of the smaller repertoire. Repertoire richness was assessed with RTK rarefaction, the Chao1 estimator, and Recon v2.1 estimates of unobserved clonotypes. OLGA was used to compute generation probabilities for all TCRbeta clonotypes that the gDNA method yielded from a few donors. TCRdb carries this immuneACCESS record with in-frame sequences only. Its versions omit some clonotypes, under half of them owing to an unresolved V gene in the studies checked, with the rest unexplained. The V and J calls and clone size are taken from that table; D and trimming were inferred from the DNA. The table for this sample lists about 2.2 million clones; over 85% of them were counted only once. Around 1.8% of the sample belongs to the ten largest clones.

CD8 naive samples were CD45RO-negative cells positively selected for CCR7, giving a CD45RA+CCR7+ population that excluded TemRA cells. The donors were healthy, HIV-negative adults who had no recently reported acute infections or vaccinations. Only Caucasian adults living in Nashville, Tennessee, USA were represented among the donors. Blood was obtained by leukapheresis, after which PBMCs were separated by Ficoll-Histopaque density gradient centrifugation and cryopreserved in liquid nitrogen vapor phase. Analytical flow cytometry was used to check the purity and quantity of every magnetically sorted T cell population. From each sorted fraction, genomic DNA was isolated and quantified by UV absorbance on a Nanodrop 2000c. The paper as a whole reports these results and caveats: Estimated clonotype richness was generally larger for naive than for memory subsets. Rarefaction of sorted-subset datasets indicated incomplete sequencing despite the large sequencing depth. Across a few donors, around 5.4% of naive CD4, 3% to 3.5% of naive CD8, 2.3% of memory CD4, and approximately 0.4% of memory CD8 clonotypes were shared. Higher generation probabilities were observed for clonotypes shared by all four sorted-subset donors than for non-shared clonotypes. Sampling was limited to blood, and TCR repertoires in tissue likely differ from TCR repertoires in blood. Pairwise subsampling indicated that sequencing depth was expected to affect the degree of clonotype sharing among donors. The genetic and exposure-history diversity represented was limited by the small number of donors.

The CDR3 goes from the cysteine to the phenylalanine over 17 residues. Here the CDR3 DNA is all that survives: 51 bases in frame from base 1. CDR1 and CDR2 were assigned from the germline V gene as MGHRA and YSYEKL. Trimmed from V: 2 bases; trimmed from J: 1 base; junction bases lacking a gene match: 7. This TCR was sampled from a man younger than 35 in good health. Some clones in this sample may be carry-over from other donors' samples. Sequencing used naive CD8+ T cells from PBMCs. This sample's cell subset or site label indicates: CD45RA+CCR7+. This chain is built from TRBV4-1 and TRBJ2-3; 9 of the junction bases match TRBD1. The CDR3 sequence is CASSQQQGAIGTDTQYF. The DNA reads TGCGCCAGCAGCCAACAACAGGGGGCAATCGGCACAGATACGCAGTATTTT.